This T cell receptor beta chain was retrieved from a study of blood T cell repertoires in COVID-19. About the study: Specimens from acute and convalescent COVID-19 originated in the United States, Italy and Spain. The cDNA or gDNA used as material had been derived from T cells, B-cell-depleted T cells, or PBMCs.

Methods used by the authors: Estimation of nucleated cell counts relied on the amplification of reference gene primers. Using immunoSEQ multiplex PCR, the repertoire was profiled, and TCRdb retains in-frame clones only, with some absent. The V and J calls and clone size were taken over from that table, and D and trimming were inferred from the DNA. Of 150,000 to 200,000 clones listed, 70% to 85% are singletons. Remarks on this clone: Other DNA sequences of this sample code for an identical CDR3.

Trimming at V came to 4 bases and at J to 7 bases, leaving 4 bases not matched to a gene. The CDR3 runs 15 residues. Germline V gene data show CDR1 as KGHDR and CDR2 as SFDVKD. Sample: peripheral blood. This clonotype originated in a woman older than 75 with acute or convalescent COVID-19. The chain uses TRBV24-1 and TRBJ2-1; 12 bases line up with TRBD2. In nucleotides, the CDR3 is TGTGCCACCAGTGACCCCGGGACTAGCGGGAATGAGCAGTTCTTC. Amino acids: CATSDPGTSGNEQFF.